This is a list of T cell receptor beta chains from one sample in a study of early T cells in non-severe SARS-CoV-2 infection. From the 5' RACE reads, TCRdb called clonotypes with MiXCR, one entry per CDR3 protein. The sample records 65,000 to 95,000 distinct CDR3 sequences, about 15% being singletons. The specimen was whole blood. The receptors derive from an adult who was a healthcare worker with PCR-confirmed SARS-CoV-2 infection or an uninfected control (not recorded which). Each CDR3 is given without its conserved first and last residue. Clone size, where shown, is once, few, many, or a class for clones that have expanded.

cdr3_aa v_call clone_size j_call
ATSDTRGQSDEQY TRBV24-1 - TRBJ2-7
ASSDDYSSSYEQY TRBV2 few TRBJ2-7
SASKQTYEQY TRBV20-1 few TRBJ2-7
ASSQEGAGSVGEQF TRBV4-2 few TRBJ2-1
ASSLRGSNEKLF TRBV11-2 few TRBJ1-4
ASSLAGGRAVNEQF TRBV5-1 many TRBJ2-1
ASSWLDNEQF TRBV12-3/TRBV12-4 - TRBJ2-1
ASSQSGTSGENEQF TRBV16 many TRBJ2-1
SARVVTGTYEQY TRBV20-1 few TRBJ2-7
ASSSSGTGANVLT TRBV7-9 few TRBJ2-6
ASSEAWRVDTQY TRBV6-1 - TRBJ2-3
AITRDRGIHEQY TRBV10-3 few TRBJ2-7
ASSSSGQGAHGYT TRBV5-1 few TRBJ1-2
ASSNAPGNSPLH TRBV6-5 few TRBJ1-6
ASSGWGTGTEAF TRBV12-3/TRBV12-4 few TRBJ1-1
ASTPPAEEGTDTQY TRBV12-3/TRBV12-4 few TRBJ2-3
ASSPPTGGLNEQF TRBV7-2 - TRBJ2-1
ASSQDSWGAGEKLF TRBV3-1 few TRBJ1-4
ASSGMDSQGNQPQH TRBV2 - TRBJ1-5
ASTSLRFGLGNEQF TRBV7-2 - TRBJ2-1
ASSPQQGGSEAF TRBV12-3/TRBV12-4 - TRBJ1-1
ASSIVANAYEQY TRBV19 - TRBJ2-7
ASSPLYPDDYGYT TRBV18 - TRBJ1-2
SAERGTGGRETQY TRBV20-1 many TRBJ2-5
ASSLGASSYNEQF TRBV7-3 - TRBJ2-1
SVGGQGYNEQF TRBV29-1 few TRBJ2-1
NIHQGGEETQY TRBV29-1 few TRBJ2-5
ASSLRLAGEGEQY TRBV9 few TRBJ2-7
ASSLYRFSSYNEQF TRBV6-5 few TRBJ2-1
ASSPGASLMNTEAF TRBV18 few TRBJ1-1
SARAYQRTGERKNLNQPQH TRBV20-1 many TRBJ1-5
ASSPLGSGANVLT TRBV6-5 - TRBJ2-6
SARDFLAKNIQY TRBV20-1 few TRBJ2-4
ASSMTSASETQY TRBV19 - TRBJ2-5
ASSLEGVAVEQY TRBV11-2 - TRBJ2-7
SARASSYNEQF TRBV20-1 many TRBJ2-1
ASSYWTSQETQY TRBV6-5 - TRBJ2-5
ASSSSVSSLEKLF TRBV7-6 - TRBJ1-4
ASSSSDRINSPLH TRBV7-9 many TRBJ1-6
ASSHNTGLLGYEQY TRBV2 - TRBJ2-7
SARAGLRQETQY TRBV20-1 few TRBJ2-5
ASSRRDRGESSYNSPLH TRBV3-1 - TRBJ1-6
AWSVLGQGRTF TRBV30 many TRBJ1-1
ASSLRERPRPTDTQY TRBV19 few TRBJ2-3
ASSQGTENSPLH TRBV3-1 few TRBJ1-6
ASSRRSAGELF TRBV3-1 few TRBJ2-2
ASSFAGVANTGELF TRBV6-5 few TRBJ2-2
ASRGKVMEY TRBV28 - TRBJ2-7
ASGGQGAGPPETQY TRBV12-5 - TRBJ2-5
ASSLAGTDTQY TRBV28 few TRBJ2-3
ASSLGLAGGVLDTQY TRBV7-2 - TRBJ2-3
ASRRTSGIYEQY TRBV6-1 - TRBJ2-7
ASSLTVQGKNIQY TRBV27 few TRBJ2-4
ASSPRRQISGANVLT TRBV2 - TRBJ2-6
SVGEGEANYGYT TRBV29-1 few TRBJ1-2
ASSQDGGTSTEAF TRBV5-1 few TRBJ1-1
ASRTETSGINEQF TRBV25-1 few TRBJ2-1